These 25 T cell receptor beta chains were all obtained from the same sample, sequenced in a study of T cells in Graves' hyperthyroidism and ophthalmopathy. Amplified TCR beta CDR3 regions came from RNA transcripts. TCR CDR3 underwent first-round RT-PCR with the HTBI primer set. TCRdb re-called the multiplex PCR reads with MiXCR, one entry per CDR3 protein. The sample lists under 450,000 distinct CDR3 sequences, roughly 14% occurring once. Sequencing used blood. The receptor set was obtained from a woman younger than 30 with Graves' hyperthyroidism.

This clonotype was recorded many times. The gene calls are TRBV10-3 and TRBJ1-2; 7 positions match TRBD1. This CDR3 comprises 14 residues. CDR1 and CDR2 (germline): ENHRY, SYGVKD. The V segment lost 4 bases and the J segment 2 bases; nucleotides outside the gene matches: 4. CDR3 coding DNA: TGTGCCATCAGTGCGGGACAGCAAAACTATGGCTACACCTTC. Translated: CAISAGQQNYGYTF.

CDR3 region: CASSLAPGTDNEKLFF. The CDR3 DNA is TGCGCCAGCAGCTTGGCCCCTGGGACAGATAATGAAAAACTGTTTTTT. The chain employs TRBV5-1 and TRBJ1-4, with 7 bases that match TRBD1. In germline, CDR1 is SGHRS, CDR2 YFSETQ. The CDR3 has 16 residues. With 0 bases clipped from V and 4 bases from J, the junction kept 6 bases outside the gene matches.

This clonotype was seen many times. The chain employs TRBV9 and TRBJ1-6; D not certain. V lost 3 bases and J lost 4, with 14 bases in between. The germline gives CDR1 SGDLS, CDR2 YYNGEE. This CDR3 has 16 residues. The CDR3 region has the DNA TGTGCCAGCAGCGAGACGGGAACAGAATATAATTCACCCCTCCACTTT. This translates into CASSETGTEYNSPLHF.

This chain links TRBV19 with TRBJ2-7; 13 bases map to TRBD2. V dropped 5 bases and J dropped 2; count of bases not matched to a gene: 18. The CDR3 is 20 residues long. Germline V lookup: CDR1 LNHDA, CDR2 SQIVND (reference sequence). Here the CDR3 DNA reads TGTGCCAGTAGTTCCGACGTACTAGCGGGAGGGCCTGAGGCCCCCTACGAGCAGTACTTC. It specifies CASSSDVLAGGPEAPYEQYF. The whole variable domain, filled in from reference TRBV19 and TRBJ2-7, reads DGGITQSPKYLFRKEGQNVTLSCEQNLNHDAMYWYRQDPGQGLRLIYYSQIVNDFQKGDIAEGYSVSREKKESFPLTVTSAQKNPTAFYLCASSSDVLAGGPEAPYEQYFGPGTRLTVT.

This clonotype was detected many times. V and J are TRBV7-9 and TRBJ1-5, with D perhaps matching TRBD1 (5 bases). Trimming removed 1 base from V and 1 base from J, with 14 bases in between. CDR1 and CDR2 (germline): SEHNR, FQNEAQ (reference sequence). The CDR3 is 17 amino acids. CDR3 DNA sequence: TGTGCCAGCAGCTTAGGAGGGGCGGATGGGAGCAATCAGCCCCAGCATTTT. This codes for CASSLGGADGSNQPQHF.

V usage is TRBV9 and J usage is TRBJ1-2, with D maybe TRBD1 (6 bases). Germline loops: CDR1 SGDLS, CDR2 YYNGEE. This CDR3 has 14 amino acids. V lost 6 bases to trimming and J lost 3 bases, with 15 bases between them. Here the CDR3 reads CASTRGGLDYGYTF. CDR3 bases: TGTGCCAGCACCCGGGGGGGGCTTGACTATGGCTACACCTTC. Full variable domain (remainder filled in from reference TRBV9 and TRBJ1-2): DSGVTQTPKHLITATGQRVTLRCSPRSGDLSVYWYQQSLDQGLQFLIQYYNGEERAKGNILERFSAQQFPDLHSELNLSSLELGDSALYFCASTRGGLDYGYTFGSGTRLTVV.

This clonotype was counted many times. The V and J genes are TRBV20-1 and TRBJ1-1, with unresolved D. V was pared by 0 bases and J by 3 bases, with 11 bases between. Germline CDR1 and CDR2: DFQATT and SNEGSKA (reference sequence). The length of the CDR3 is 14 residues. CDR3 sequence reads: CSARDGHDYTEAFF. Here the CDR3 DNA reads TGCAGTGCTAGAGATGGGCATGATTACACTGAAGCTTTCTTT.

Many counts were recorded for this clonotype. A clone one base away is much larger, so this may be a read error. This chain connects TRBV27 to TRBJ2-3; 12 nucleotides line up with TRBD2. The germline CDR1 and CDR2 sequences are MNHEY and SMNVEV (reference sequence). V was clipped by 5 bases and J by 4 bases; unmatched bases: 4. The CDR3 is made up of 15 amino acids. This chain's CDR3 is CASSPRTSGADTQYF. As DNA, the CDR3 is TGTGCCAGCAGTCCCCGGACTAGCGGGGCAGATACGCAGTATTTT.

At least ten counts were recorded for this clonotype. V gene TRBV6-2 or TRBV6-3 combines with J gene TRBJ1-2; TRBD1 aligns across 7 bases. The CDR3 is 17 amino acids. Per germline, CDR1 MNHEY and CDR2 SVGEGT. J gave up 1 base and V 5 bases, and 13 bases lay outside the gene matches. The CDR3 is CASSPPSGQLLNYGYTF. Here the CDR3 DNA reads TGTGCCAGCAGTCCTCCCTCGGGACAGCTCCTTAACTATGGCTACACCTTC.

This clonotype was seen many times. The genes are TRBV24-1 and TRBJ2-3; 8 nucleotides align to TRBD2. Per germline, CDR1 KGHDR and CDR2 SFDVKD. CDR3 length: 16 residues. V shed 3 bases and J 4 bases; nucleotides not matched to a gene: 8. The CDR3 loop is CATSDASGGASDTQYF. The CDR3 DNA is TGTGCCACCAGTGATGCCTCCGGGGGGGCCTCAGATACGCAGTATTTT.

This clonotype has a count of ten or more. The DNA of the CDR3 is TGTGCCAGCAGTTCACTCATAAGGGTTGGGGAGACCCAGTACTTC. Translation gives CASSSLIRVGETQYF. The V gene is TRBV7-2, the J gene TRBJ2-5; D unresolved. The CDR3 spans 15 residues. Germline loops: CDR1 SGHTA, CDR2 FQGNSA. V dropped 6 bases and J dropped 5 bases, with 19 bases sitting between them.

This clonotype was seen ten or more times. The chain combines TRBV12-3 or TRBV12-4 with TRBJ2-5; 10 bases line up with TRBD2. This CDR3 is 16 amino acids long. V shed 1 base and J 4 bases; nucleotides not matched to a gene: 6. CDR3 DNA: TGTGCCAGCAGTTTAGGAGAGCGGGGGGGCAGAGAGACCCAGTACTTC. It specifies CASSLGERGGRETQYF.

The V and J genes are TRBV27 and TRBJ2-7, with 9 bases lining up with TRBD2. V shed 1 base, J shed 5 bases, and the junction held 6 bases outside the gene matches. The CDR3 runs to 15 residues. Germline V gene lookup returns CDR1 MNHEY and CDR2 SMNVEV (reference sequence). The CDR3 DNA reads TGTGCCAGCAGTTTATATAGCGGGAGAGTCGACGAGCAGTACTTC. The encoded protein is CASSLYSGRVDEQYF.

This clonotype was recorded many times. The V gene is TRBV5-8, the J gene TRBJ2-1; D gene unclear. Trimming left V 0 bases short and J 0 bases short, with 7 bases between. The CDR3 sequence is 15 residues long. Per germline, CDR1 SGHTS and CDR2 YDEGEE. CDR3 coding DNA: TGTGCCAGCAGCTTGGAACCGCGCTCCTACAATGAGCAGTTCTTC. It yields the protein CASSLEPRSYNEQFF.

CDR3 sequence (DNA): TGTGCCACCAGCAGAGATCTAGGAGGGCTTTCCTACGAGCAGTACTTC. Its translation is CATSRDLGGLSYEQYF. J is TRBJ2-7 and V is TRBV15, with a possible D match to TRBD2 (6 bases). Germline V gives CDR1 LNHNV, CDR2 YYDKDF (reference sequence). The V end lost 0 bases, the J end lost 1 base, and 13 bases lay between the germline ends. The CDR3 consists of 16 residues. Complete variable domain (other parts from reference TRBV15 and TRBJ2-7): DAMVIQNPRYQVTQFGKPVTLSCSQTLNHNVMYWYQQKSSQAPKLLFHYYDKDFNNEADTPDNFQSRRPNTSFCFLDIRSPGLGDTAMYLCATSRDLGGLSYEQYFGPGTRLTVT.

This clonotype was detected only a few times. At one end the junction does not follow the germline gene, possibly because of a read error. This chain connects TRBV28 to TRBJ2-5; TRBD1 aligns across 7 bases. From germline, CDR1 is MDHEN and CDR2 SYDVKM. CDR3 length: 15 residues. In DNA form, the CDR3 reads TGTGCCAGCAGTTCTTGGGACAGAGTTCAAGAGGCCCAGTACTTC. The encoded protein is CASSSWDRVQEAQYF.

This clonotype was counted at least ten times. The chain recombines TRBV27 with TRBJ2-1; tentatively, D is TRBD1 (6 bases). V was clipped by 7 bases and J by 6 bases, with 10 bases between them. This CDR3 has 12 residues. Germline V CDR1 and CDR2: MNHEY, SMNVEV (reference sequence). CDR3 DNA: TGTGCCAGCAACAGGGACGCCAATGAGCAGTTCTTC. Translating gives CASNRDANEQFF.

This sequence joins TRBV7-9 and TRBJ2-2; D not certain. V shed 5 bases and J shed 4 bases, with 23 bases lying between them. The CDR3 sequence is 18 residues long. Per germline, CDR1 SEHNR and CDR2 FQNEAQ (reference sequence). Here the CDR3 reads CASSPTVGRPPRTGELFF. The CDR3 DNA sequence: TGTGCCAGCAGCCCCACGGTGGGCAGACCACCCCGCACCGGGGAGCTGTTTTTT.

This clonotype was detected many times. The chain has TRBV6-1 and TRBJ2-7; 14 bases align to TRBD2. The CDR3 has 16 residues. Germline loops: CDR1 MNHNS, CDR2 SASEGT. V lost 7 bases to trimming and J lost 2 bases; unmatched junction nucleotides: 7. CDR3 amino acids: CASTAAGLAGAYEQYF. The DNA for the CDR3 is TGTGCCAGCACCGCGGCGGGACTAGCGGGGGCCTACGAGCAGTACTTC.

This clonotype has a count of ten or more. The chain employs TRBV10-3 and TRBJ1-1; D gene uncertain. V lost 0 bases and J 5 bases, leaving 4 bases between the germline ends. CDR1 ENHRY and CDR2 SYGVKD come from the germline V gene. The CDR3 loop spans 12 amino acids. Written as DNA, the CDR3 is TGTGCCATCAGTGAGTCGACTACTGAAGCTTTCTTT. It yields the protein CAISESTTEAFF.

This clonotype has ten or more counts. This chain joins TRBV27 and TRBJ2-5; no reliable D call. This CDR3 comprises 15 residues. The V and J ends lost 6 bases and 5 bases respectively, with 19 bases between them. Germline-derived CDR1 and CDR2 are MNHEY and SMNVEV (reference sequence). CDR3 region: CASSASGLGEETQYF. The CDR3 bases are TGTGCCAGCAGCGCCTCGGGCCTAGGTGAGGAGACCCAGTACTTC.

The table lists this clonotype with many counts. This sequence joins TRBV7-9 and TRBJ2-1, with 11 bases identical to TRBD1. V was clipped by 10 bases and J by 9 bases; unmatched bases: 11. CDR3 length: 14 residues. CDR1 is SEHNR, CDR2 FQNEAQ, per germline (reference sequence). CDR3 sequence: CATARTGQGAEQFF. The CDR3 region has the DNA TGTGCCACCGCTAGAACCGGACAGGGGGCTGAGCAGTTCTTC.

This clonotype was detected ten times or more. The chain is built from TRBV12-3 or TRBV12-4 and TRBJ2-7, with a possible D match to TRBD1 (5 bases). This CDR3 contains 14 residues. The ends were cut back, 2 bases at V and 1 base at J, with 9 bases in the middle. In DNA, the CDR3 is TGTGCCAGCAGTTTAAATCAGGGATCCTACGAGCAGTACTTC. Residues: CASSLNQGSYEQYF.

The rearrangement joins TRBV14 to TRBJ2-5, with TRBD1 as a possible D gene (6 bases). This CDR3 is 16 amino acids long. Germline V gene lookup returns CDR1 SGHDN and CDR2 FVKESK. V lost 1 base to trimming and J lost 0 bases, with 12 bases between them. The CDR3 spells CASSQGGPTDQETQYF. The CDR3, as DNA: TGTGCCAGCAGCCAAGGGGGGCCCACTGACCAAGAGACCCAGTACTTC.

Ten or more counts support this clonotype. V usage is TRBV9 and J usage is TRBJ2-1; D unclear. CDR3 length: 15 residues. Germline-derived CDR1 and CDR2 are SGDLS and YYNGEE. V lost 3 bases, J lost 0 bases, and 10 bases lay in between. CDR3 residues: CASSARLLSYNEQFF. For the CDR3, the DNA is TGTGCCAGCAGCGCCCGCCTCCTCTCCTACAATGAGCAGTTCTTC. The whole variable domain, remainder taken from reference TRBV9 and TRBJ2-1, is DSGVTQTPKHLITATGQRVTLRCSPRSGDLSVYWYQQSLDQGLQFLIQYYNGEERAKGNILERFSAQQFPDLHSELNLSSLELGDSALYFCASSARLLSYNEQFFGPGTRLTVL.